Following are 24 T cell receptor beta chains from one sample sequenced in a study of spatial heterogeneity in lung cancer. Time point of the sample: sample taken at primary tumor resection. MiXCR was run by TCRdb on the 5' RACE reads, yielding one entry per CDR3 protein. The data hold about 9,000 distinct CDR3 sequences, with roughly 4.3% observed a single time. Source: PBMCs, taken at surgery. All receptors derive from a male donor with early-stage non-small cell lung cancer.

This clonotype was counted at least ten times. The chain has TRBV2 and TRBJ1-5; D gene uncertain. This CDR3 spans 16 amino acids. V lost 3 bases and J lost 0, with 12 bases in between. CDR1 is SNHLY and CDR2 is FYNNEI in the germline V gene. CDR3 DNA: TGTGCCAGCAGTGAGATAGGGATCGATAGCAATCAGCCCCAGCATTTT. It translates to CASSEIGIDSNQPQHF.

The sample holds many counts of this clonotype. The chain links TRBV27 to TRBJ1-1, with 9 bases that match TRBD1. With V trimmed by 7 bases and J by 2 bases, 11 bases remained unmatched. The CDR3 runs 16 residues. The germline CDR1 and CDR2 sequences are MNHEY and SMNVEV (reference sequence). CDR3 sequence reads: CASTPNPGQGNTEAFF. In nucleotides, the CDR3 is TGTGCCAGCACCCCCAACCCGGGACAGGGCAACACTGAAGCTTTCTTT.

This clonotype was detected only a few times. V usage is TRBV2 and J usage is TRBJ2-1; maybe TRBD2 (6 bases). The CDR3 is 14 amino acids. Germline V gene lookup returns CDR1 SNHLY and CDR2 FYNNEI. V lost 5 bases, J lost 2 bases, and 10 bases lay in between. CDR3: CASSRDFTYNEQFF. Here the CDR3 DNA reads TGTGCCAGCAGTCGGGACTTCACCTACAATGAGCAGTTCTTC.

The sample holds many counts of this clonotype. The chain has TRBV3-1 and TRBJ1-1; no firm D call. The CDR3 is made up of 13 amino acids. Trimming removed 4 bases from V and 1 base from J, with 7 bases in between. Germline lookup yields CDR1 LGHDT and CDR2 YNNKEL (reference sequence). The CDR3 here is CASSPFPNTEAFF. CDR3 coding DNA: TGTGCCAGCAGCCCCTTCCCGAACACTGAAGCTTTCTTT.

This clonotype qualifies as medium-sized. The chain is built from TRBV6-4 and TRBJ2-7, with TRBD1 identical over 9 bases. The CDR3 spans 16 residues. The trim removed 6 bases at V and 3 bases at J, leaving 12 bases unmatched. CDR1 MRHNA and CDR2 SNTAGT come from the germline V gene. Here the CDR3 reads CASRMIQGAAGYEQYV. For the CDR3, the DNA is TGTGCCAGCAGGATGATACAGGGGGCCGCGGGCTACGAGCAGTACGTC.

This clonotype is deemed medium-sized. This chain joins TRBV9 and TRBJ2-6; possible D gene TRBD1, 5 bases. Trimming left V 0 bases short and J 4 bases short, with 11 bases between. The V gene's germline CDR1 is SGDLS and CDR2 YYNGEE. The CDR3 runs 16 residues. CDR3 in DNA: TGTGCCAGCAGCGTAGGCCAGGGATACGGGGCCAACGTCCTGACTTTC. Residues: CASSVGQGYGANVLTF.

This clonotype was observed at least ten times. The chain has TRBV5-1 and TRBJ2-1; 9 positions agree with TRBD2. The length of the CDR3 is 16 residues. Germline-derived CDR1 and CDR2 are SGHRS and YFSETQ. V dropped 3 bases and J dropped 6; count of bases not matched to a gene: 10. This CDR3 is CASSYTGLAGLNEQFF. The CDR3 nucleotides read TGCGCCAGCAGCTACACAGGGCTAGCGGGACTCAATGAGCAGTTCTTC.

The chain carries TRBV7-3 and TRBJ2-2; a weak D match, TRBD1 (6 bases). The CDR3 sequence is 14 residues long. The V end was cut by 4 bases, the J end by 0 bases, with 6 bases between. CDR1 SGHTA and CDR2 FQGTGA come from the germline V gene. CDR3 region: CASSWTANTGELFF. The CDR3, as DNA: TGTGCCAGCAGCTGGACAGCGAACACCGGGGAGCTGTTTTTT.

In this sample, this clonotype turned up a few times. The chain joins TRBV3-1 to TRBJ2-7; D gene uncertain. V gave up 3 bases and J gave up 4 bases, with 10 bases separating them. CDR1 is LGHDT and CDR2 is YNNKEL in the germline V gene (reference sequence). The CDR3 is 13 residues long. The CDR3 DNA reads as TGTGCCAGCAGCCAGGGCGACCTTTACGAGCAGTACGTC. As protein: CASSQGDLYEQYV.

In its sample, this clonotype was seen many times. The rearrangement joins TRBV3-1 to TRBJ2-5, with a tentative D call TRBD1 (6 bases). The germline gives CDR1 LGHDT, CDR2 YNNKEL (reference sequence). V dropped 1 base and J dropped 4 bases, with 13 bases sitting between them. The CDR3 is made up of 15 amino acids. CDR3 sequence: CASSQVSGEGETQYF. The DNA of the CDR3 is TGTGCCAGCAGCCAAGTGTCAGGGGAAGGAGAGACCCAGTACTTC.

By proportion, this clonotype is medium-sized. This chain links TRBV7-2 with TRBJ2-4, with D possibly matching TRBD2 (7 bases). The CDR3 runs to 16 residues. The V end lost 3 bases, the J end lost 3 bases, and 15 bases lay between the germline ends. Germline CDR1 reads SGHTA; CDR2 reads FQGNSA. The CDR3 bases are TGTGCCAGCAGCTTCTCGTCAGGGGAGGGCAAAAACATTCAGTACTTC. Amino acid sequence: CASSFSSGEGKNIQYF. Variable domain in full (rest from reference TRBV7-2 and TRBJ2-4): GAGVSQSPSNKVTEKGKDVELRCDPISGHTALYWYRQSLGQGLEFLIYFQGNSAPDKSGLPSDRFSAERTGGSVSTLTIQRTQQEDSAVYLCASSFSSGEGKNIQYFGAGTRLSVL.

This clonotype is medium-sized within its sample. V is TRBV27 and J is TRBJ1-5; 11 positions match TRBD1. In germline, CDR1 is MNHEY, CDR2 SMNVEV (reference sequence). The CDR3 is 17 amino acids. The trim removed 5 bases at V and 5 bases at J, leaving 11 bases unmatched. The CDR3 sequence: CASSPEGTGGDDQPQHF. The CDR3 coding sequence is TGTGCCAGCAGTCCAGAGGGGACAGGGGGGGATGATCAGCCCCAGCATTTT.

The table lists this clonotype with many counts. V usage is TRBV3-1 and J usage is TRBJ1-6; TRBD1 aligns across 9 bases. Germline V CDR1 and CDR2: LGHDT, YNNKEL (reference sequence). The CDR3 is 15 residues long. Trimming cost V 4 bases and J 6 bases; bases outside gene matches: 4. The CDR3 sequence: CASSRRTGANSPLHF. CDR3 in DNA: TGTGCCAGCAGCCGACGGACAGGGGCTAATTCACCCCTCCACTTT.

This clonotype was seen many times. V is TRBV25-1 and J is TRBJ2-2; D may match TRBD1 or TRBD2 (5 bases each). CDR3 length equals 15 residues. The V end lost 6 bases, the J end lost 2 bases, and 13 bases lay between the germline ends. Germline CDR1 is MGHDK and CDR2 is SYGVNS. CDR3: CASSVAGANTGELFF. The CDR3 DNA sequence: TGTGCCAGCAGCGTCGCCGGGGCTAACACCGGGGAGCTGTTTTTT.

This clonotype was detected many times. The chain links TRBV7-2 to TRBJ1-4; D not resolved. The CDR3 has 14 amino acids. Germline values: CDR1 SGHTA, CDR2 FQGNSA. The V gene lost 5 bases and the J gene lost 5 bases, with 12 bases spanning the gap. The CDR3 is CASSDRLGNEKLFF. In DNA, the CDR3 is TGTGCCAGCAGCGATCGACTGGGAAATGAAAAACTGTTTTTT.

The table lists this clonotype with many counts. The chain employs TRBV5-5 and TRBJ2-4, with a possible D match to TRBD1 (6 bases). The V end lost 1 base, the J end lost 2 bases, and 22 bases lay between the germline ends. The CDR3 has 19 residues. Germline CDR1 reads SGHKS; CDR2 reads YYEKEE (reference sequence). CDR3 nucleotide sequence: TGTGCCAGCAGCTTGCTTATGTTCCAGGGGATAACAACCAAAAACATTCAGTACTTC. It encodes CASSLLMFQGITTKNIQYF.

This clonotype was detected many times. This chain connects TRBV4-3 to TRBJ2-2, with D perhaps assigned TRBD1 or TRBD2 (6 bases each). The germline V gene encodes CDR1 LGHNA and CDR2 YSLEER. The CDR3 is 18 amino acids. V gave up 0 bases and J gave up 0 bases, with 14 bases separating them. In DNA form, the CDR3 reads TGCGCCAGCAGCCAAGATGGGGGGACAAATCCGAACACCGGGGAGCTGTTTTTT. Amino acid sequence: CASSQDGGTNPNTGELFF.

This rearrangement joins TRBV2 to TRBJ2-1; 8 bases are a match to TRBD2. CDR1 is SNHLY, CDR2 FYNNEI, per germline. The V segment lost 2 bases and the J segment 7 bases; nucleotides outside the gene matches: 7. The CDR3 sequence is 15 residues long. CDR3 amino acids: CASSEPSGGQNEQFF. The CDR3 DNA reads TGTGCCAGCAGTGAACCCAGCGGGGGCCAAAATGAGCAGTTCTTC.

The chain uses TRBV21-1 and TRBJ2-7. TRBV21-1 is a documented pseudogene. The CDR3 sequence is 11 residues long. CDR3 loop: CACVTSYEQYV. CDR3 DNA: TGTGCCTGCGTGACATCATACGAGCAGTACGTC.

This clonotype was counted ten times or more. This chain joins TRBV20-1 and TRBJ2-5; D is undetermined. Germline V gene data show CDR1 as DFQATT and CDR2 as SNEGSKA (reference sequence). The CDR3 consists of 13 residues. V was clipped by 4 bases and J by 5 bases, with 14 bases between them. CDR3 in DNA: TGCAGTGCTACAAGATCTTTGGGGGAGACCCAGTACTTC. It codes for CSATRSLGETQYF.

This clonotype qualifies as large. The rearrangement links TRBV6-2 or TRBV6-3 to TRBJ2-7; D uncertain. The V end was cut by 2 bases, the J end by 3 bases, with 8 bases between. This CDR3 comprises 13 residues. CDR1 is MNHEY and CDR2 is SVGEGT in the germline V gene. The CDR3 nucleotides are TGTGCCAGCAGTTACACAGAAAGCTACGAGCAGTACTTC. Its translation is CASSYTESYEQYF.

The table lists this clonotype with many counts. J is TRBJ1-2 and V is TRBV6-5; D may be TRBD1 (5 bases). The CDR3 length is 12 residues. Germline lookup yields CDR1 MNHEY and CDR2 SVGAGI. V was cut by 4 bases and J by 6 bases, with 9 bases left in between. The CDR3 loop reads CASSWKGDGYTF. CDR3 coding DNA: TGTGCCAGCAGTTGGAAAGGGGATGGCTACACCTTC.

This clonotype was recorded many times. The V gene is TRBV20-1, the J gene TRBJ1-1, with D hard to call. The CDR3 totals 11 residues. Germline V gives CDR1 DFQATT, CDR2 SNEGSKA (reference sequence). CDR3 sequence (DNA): TGCAGCTATAGATCGAACACTGAAGCTTTCTTT. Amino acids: CSYRSNTEAFF.

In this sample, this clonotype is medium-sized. CDR3 bases: TGCAGTGCGAAACTAGCGGGGGACTACAATGAGCAGTTCTTC. Translation gives CSAKLAGDYNEQFF. V is TRBV20-1 and J is TRBJ2-1; 11 nucleotides match TRBD2. Losses at the gene ends were 6 bases for V and 3 bases for J; bases not matched to a gene: 4. The CDR3 extends over 14 amino acids. CDR1 is DFQATT and CDR2 is SNEGSKA in the germline V gene (reference sequence).